Presented here are 27 T cell receptor beta chains from one specimen sequenced in a study of PD-1 blockade in classical Hodgkin lymphoma. Assay used: immunoSEQ multiplex PCR; TCRdb lists only in-frame clones, some missing. Found here are tens of thousands of clones, approximately 92% of them singletons; the top ten hold approximately 15%. Every patient had relapsed following autologous stem cell transplantation, and cohorts differed in brentuximab vedotin exposure. This sample comprised peripheral blood mononuclear cells (PBMCs), obtained at baseline. Receptor source: a human donor with classical Hodgkin lymphoma.

This chain links TRBV6-5 with TRBJ1-1; possibly TRBD1 for D (6 bases). The CDR3 has 11 residues. Trimming took 6 bases from V and 8 from J, leaving 10 bases between them. Germline V gene data show CDR1 as MNHEY and CDR2 as SVGAGI. The CDR3 is CASSRGWEAFF. CDR3 nucleotide sequence: TGTGCCAGCAGCAGGGGTTGGGAAGCTTTCTTT.

This rearrangement joins TRBV27 to TRBJ1-2; D is possibly TRBD1 (6 bases). The V and J ends lost 0 bases and 3 bases respectively, with 8 bases between them. The germline CDR1 and CDR2 sequences are MNHEY and SMNVEV (reference sequence). The CDR3 consists of 14 residues. The CDR3 sequence: CASSLSRTDYGYTF. CDR3 nucleotide sequence: TGTGCCAGCAGTTTATCGCGGACAGACTATGGCTACACCTTC.

This chain joins TRBV13 and TRBJ1-1, with D unresolved. V lost 1 base, J lost 1 base, and 22 bases lay in between. Looked up from germline, CDR1 is PRHDT and CDR2 is FYEKMQ (reference sequence). The CDR3 length is 19 residues. CDR3 amino acids: CASSLVGIGIGGRNTEAFF. The CDR3 DNA reads TGTGCCAGCAGCTTAGTGGGGATAGGTATTGGCGGGAGGAACACTGAAGCTTTCTTT.

This clone was counted once. CDR3 in amino acids: CASTLGRADEQYF. The CDR3 nucleotides read TGTGCCAGCACCTTGGGCAGGGCGGACGAGCAGTACTTC. The chain links TRBV7-8 to TRBJ2-7; possible D gene TRBD1, 5 bases. The CDR3 loop spans 13 amino acids. Trimming removed 7 bases at V and 5 bases at J, with 15 bases between. Germline CDR1 reads SGHVS; CDR2 reads FQNEAQ.

The gene calls are TRBV14 and TRBJ2-1; D ambiguous. Germline V gene lookup returns CDR1 SGHDN and CDR2 FVKESK. The CDR3 has 19 amino acids. With 4 bases removed from V and 7 bases from J, the gap between germline ends came to 29 bases. CDR3 nucleotides: TGTGCCAGCAGCCTAACTGGTTCGAGTAGTTCTGCTACTATGAATGAGCAGTTCTTC. It codes for CASSLTGSSSSATMNEQFF. Full variable domain (missing parts from reference TRBV14 and TRBJ2-1): EAGVTQFPSHSVIEKGQTVTLRCDPISGHDNLYWYRRVMGKEIKFLLHFVKESKQDESGMPNNRFLAERTGGTYSTLKVQPAELEDSGVYFCASSLTGSSSSATMNEQFFGPGTRLTVL.

The DNA for the CDR3 is TGTGCCAGCAGACTCTCTAGCAATGTCGTTTACGAGCAGTACTTC. It codes for CASRLSSNVVYEQYF. The chain combines TRBV28 with TRBJ2-7; possibly TRBD2 for D (5 bases). This CDR3 comprises 15 residues. Germline V CDR1 and CDR2: MDHEN, SYDVKM. Trimming removed 6 bases at V and 4 bases at J, with 19 bases between.

CDR3: CSATHQTQYF. CDR3 DNA sequence: TGCAGTGCGACCCACCAGACCCAGTACTTC. This rearrangement joins TRBV20-1 to TRBJ2-5, with unresolved D. This CDR3 contains 10 residues. The germline V and J ends were trimmed by 6 bases and 6 bases, with 8 bases remaining between them. Germline assignment: CDR1 DFQATT and CDR2 SNEGSKA (reference sequence).

The rearrangement uses TRBV6-1 and TRBJ2-5; 8 bases are a match to TRBD1. Germline CDR1 and CDR2: MNHNS and SASEGT. Germline trimming cut 3 bases from V and 3 bases from J; bases unmatched to any gene: 9. The CDR3 runs 16 residues. This chain's CDR3 is CASSDLDRVVKETQYF. The CDR3, as DNA: TGTGCCAGCAGTGATCTGGACAGGGTAGTTAAAGAGACCCAGTACTTC.

The chain combines TRBV5-4 with TRBJ1-1, with TRBD1 matching 7 bases. With V trimmed by 4 bases and J by 6 bases, 9 bases remained unmatched. Germline CDR1 reads SGHNT; CDR2 reads YYREEE (reference sequence). The CDR3 contains 14 residues. In DNA form, the CDR3 reads TGTGCCAGCAGCGCACAGGGGAAGGGATCTGAAGCTTTCTTT. Residues: CASSAQGKGSEAFF.

This rearrangement joins TRBV7-9 to TRBJ2-3, with D unclear. This CDR3 is built from 12 residues. The germline gives CDR1 SEHNR, CDR2 FQNEAQ (reference sequence). Trimming pared 5 bases from V and 3 bases from J, leaving 6 bases between. This chain's CDR3 is CASSRITDTQYF. CDR3 bases: TGTGCCAGCAGCCGTATAACAGATACGCAGTATTTT.

The CDR3 loop is CASSPGVGGHRALNNEQFF. In nucleotides, the CDR3 is TGTGCCAGCAGCCCTGGCGTTGGGGGGCACCGGGCCTTAAACAATGAGCAGTTCTTC. The chain links TRBV7-6 to TRBJ2-1; D may be TRBD1 or TRBD2 (6 bases each). CDR1 is SGHVS and CDR2 is FNYEAQ in the germline V gene. Trimming took off 5 bases at V and 5 bases at J, with 28 bases between the two ends. This CDR3 region has 19 residues.

The chain joins TRBV6-1 to TRBJ1-1, with D possibly being TRBD1 (5 bases). V lost 2 bases and J 8 bases, leaving 27 bases between the germline ends. This CDR3 has 18 residues. CDR1 is MNHNS and CDR2 is SASEGT in the germline V gene. In nucleotides, the CDR3 is TGTGCCAGCAGTGAACCCTTCCGCGTTTGGCGGCAGGGTCAGGAAGCTTTCTTT. Translating it yields CASSEPFRVWRQGQEAFF.

The chain links TRBV7-9 to TRBJ2-1, with 11 nucleotides matching TRBD2. V was pared by 5 bases and J by 1 base, with 4 bases of the junction left unmatched. Germline-derived CDR1 and CDR2 are SEHNR and FQNEAQ (reference sequence). The CDR3 loop spans 16 amino acids. The CDR3 loop reads CASSLSGGVSYNEQFF. DNA of the CDR3: TGTGCCAGCAGCCTTAGCGGGGGGGTTTCCTACAATGAGCAGTTCTTC. Based on the CDR3 plus reference TRBV7-9 and TRBJ2-1, the full variable domain is DTGVSQNPRHKITKRGQNVTFRCDPISEHNRLYWYRQTLGQGPEFLTYFQNEAQLEKSRLLSDRFSAERPKGSFSTLEIQRTEQGDSAMYLCASSLSGGVSYNEQFFGPGTRLTVL.

J is TRBJ2-3 and V is TRBV28; D perhaps matches TRBD1 (5 bases). CDR3 size: 13 residues. Germline V gene lookup returns CDR1 MDHEN and CDR2 SYDVKM. The ends were cut back, 6 bases at V and 2 bases at J, with 9 bases in the middle. The CDR3 region is CASRPGFTDTQYF. The CDR3 DNA reads as TGTGCCAGCAGACCAGGGTTCACAGATACGCAGTATTTT.

This sequence joins TRBV2 and TRBJ2-1; D gene uncertain. The CDR3 runs 11 residues. The germline CDR1 and CDR2 sequences are SNHLY and FYNNEI. Deletions cut 6 bases from V and 7 bases from J, with 7 bases between. CDR3 nucleotides: TGTGCCAGCAGCCTCCCGAATGAGCAGTTCTTC. Protein sequence: CASSLPNEQFF.

DNA of the CDR3: TGTGCCTGGGCCTTGTGGAATTCACCCCTCCACTTT. It codes for CAWALWNSPLHF. The rearrangement joins TRBV30 to TRBJ1-6; no definite D call. CDR3 size: 12 residues. Trimming took 5 bases from V and 7 from J, leaving 9 bases between them. The germline V gene has CDR1 GTSNPN and CDR2 SVGIG (reference sequence).

The V and J genes are TRBV15 and TRBJ1-6; D might be TRBD1 (6 bases). The CDR3 is 17 amino acids. Trimming removed 3 bases from V and 0 bases from J, with 12 bases in between. Germline loops: CDR1 LNHNV, CDR2 YYDKDF (reference sequence). Here the CDR3 reads CATSRDRVSSYNSPLHF. The CDR3 coding sequence is TGTGCCACCAGCAGGGACAGAGTAAGCTCCTATAATTCACCCCTCCACTTT.

The V and J genes are TRBV28 and TRBJ2-7, with 8 bases fitting TRBD1. The V gene end was trimmed by 4 bases and the J gene end by 4 bases; junction bases not matched to a gene: 12. The germline V gene has CDR1 MDHEN and CDR2 SYDVKM. The CDR3 has 16 amino acids. The CDR3 DNA reads as TGTGCCAGCAGTTCAGTCAACAGGGGGGATCTGTACGAGCAGTACTTC. Encoded protein: CASSSVNRGDLYEQYF.

The chain uses TRBV30 and TRBJ2-5, with 12 bases lining up with TRBD2. Looked up from germline, CDR1 is GTSNPN and CDR2 is SVGIG (reference sequence). The junction had 3 bases not matched to a gene; V was cut back by 3 bases and J by 4 bases. The length of the CDR3 is 14 residues. Here the CDR3 reads CAWSAGLAGETQYF. CDR3 DNA: TGTGCCTGGAGCGCGGGACTAGCGGGAGAGACCCAGTACTTC.

CDR3 in DNA: TGTGCCAGCAGCGCCCGACAGGGGAACGGCTACACCTTC. It translates to CASSARQGNGYTF. The chain links TRBV5-5 to TRBJ1-2; 8 nucleotides align to TRBD1. The CDR3 extends over 13 amino acids. CDR1 is SGHKS, CDR2 YYEKEE, per germline (reference sequence). The V segment lost 4 bases and the J segment 8 bases; nucleotides outside the gene matches: 7.

The genes are TRBV30 and TRBJ2-7; weak D call: TRBD2 (6 bases). Germline CDR1 GTSNPN, CDR2 SVGIG (reference sequence). This CDR3 is built from 13 residues. Trimming pared 2 bases from V and 3 bases from J, leaving 11 bases between. The CDR3 spells CAWSWGVSYEQYF. CDR3 DNA sequence: TGTGCCTGGAGTTGGGGGGTTAGCTACGAGCAGTACTTC.

J is TRBJ1-4 and V is TRBV30, with no clear D. CDR1 is GTSNPN, CDR2 SVGIG, per germline (reference sequence). This CDR3 comprises 14 residues. Deletions cut 0 bases from V and 7 bases from J, with 12 bases between. The CDR3 loop is CAWSVRLGSEKLFF. DNA of the CDR3: TGTGCCTGGAGTGTACGCCTGGGGAGTGAAAAACTGTTTTTT.

The chain carries TRBV5-8 and TRBJ1-4; possible D gene TRBD1, 5 bases. Germline CDR1 reads SGHTS; CDR2 reads YDEGEE. V lost 4 bases and J lost 5, with 9 bases in between. This CDR3 is 13 amino acids long. In DNA form, the CDR3 reads TGTGCCAGCAGCCCAGGGAGGAATGAAAAACTGTTTTTT. Its translation is CASSPGRNEKLFF.

The chain combines TRBV10-3 with TRBJ2-3; D is uncertain. The CDR3 is 13 amino acids. The germline V gene encodes CDR1 ENHRY and CDR2 SYGVKD. The V end lost 11 bases, the J end lost 3 bases, and 15 bases lay between the germline ends. The CDR3 here is CAARPSLTDTQYF. The CDR3 DNA reads as TGTGCCGCCAGGCCATCACTAACAGATACGCAGTATTTT.

This chain connects TRBV30 to TRBJ1-3, with D unclear. V lost 4 bases and J lost 5, with 15 bases in between. CDR1 GTSNPN and CDR2 SVGIG come from the germline V gene (reference sequence). There are 14 residues in the CDR3. As DNA, the CDR3 is TGTGCCTGGAAGGGCCGCGAATACAGAAACACCATATATTTT. This translates into CAWKGREYRNTIYF.

This clone was counted a few times. The rearrangement joins TRBV7-3 to TRBJ1-1; D is ambiguous. CDR3 length: 13 amino acids. Germline-derived CDR1 and CDR2 are SGHTA and FQGTGA. Trimming shortened V by 0 bases and J by 3 bases, and 5 bases separated the two germline ends. In nucleotides, the CDR3 is TGTGCCAGCAGCTTAACAGGGCACACTGAAGCTTTCTTT. Amino acids: CASSLTGHTEAFF.

V usage is TRBV27 and J usage is TRBJ1-6; D call uncertain. The CDR3 extends over 14 amino acids. V lost 3 bases and J lost 10, with 13 bases in between. Germline assignment: CDR1 MNHEY and CDR2 SMNVEV (reference sequence). The CDR3 spells CASSFVPLGSPLHF. In DNA form, the CDR3 reads TGTGCCAGCAGTTTTGTGCCCCTCGGATCACCCCTCCACTTT.